This TCR beta chain was sequenced in a study of chemoradiotherapy in HPV16-positive cancers. The assay was immunoSEQ multiplex PCR, and TCRdb's table has in-frame clones only and misses some. This table holds 53,000 or so clones, about 88% found once. V lost 1 base, J lost 4 bases, and 5 bases stayed unmatched. This CDR3 comprises 14 residues. Germline CDR1 and CDR2: GTSNPN and SVGIG (reference sequence). Concerning this clone itself: Its specificity is not known.

Study-wide findings and caveats: Candidate HPV-specific clones and E7-related TCR motifs grew in tumor during treatment.

The J gene is TRBJ2-7, the V gene TRBV30, with 9 nucleotides matching TRBD1. The TCR comes from a human donor with HPV-associated anogenital cancer. The source material was blood, sampled from a patient who underwent chemoradiotherapy. CDR3 nucleotide sequence: TGTGCCTGGAGTGGGGACAGGGCACGGTACGAGCAGTACTTC. It translates to CAWSGDRARYEQYF.